Listed below are T cell receptor beta chains from one sample, sequenced in a study of blood T cell repertoires in COVID-19. The method was immunoSEQ multiplex PCR; TCRdb's version includes in-frame clones alone and lacks a portion of them. Of some 500,000 clones listed, 85% to 90% are singletons. Sequencing used peripheral blood. These receptors all stem from a woman between 50 and 59 years old with COVID-19, enrolled during active disease. Each CDR3 is given with its conserved first and last residue. The D gene is left open where the match is weak. Where a row states a size, it is once, few, many or the class of an expanded clone; other rows omit it.

CDR3nt: TGTGCCAGCAGGGTTAACTTTTTACAGGGCTATGGCTACACCTTC
CDR3aa: CASRVNFLQGYGYTF
v_gene: TRBV11-2
j_gene: TRBJ1-2
abundance: -
d_gene: -

CDR3nt: TGTGCCAGCAGCTTTGGGGTTGACAGTCCCGAAGCTTTCTTT
CDR3aa: CASSFGVDSPEAFF
v_gene: TRBV5-4
j_gene: TRBJ1-1
abundance: -
d_gene: -

CDR3nt: TGTGCCAGCAGTTACTCGGGACAGGGCCATTTCGGGGAGCTGTTTTTT
CDR3aa: CASSYSGQGHFGELFF
v_gene: TRBV6-5
j_gene: TRBJ2-2
abundance: -
d_gene: TRBD1

CDR3nt: TGTGCCAGCAGCCCAGGCACCCACAGGGGGGGTACGCAGTATTTT
CDR3aa: CASSPGTHRGGTQYF
v_gene: TRBV3-1/TRBV3-2
j_gene: TRBJ2-3
abundance: -
d_gene: -

CDR3nt: TGTGCCAGCAGTTACTCGGGGAGGGAGGGATATGGCTACACCTTC
CDR3aa: CASSYSGREGYGYTF
v_gene: TRBV6-5
j_gene: TRBJ1-2
abundance: -
d_gene: -

CDR3nt: TGTGCCAGCTCACCCCCGGGGGTAGAGACCCAGTACTTC
CDR3aa: CASSPPGVETQYF
v_gene: TRBV18
j_gene: TRBJ2-5
abundance: -
d_gene: -

CDR3nt: TGTGCCATCAGAATACAGGGGGCGCGGGAGAACACTGAAGCTTTCTTT
CDR3aa: CAIRIQGARENTEAFF
v_gene: TRBV10-3
j_gene: TRBJ1-1
abundance: -
d_gene: TRBD1

CDR3nt: TGTGCCAGCAGCTTGCAACAGGGGGTTGGGGCTTTCTTT
CDR3aa: CASSLQQGVGAFF
v_gene: TRBV5-8
j_gene: TRBJ1-1
abundance: -
d_gene: TRBD1

CDR3nt: TGTGCCAGCAGTTTAATCGCTGGAGAGTACAATGAGCAGTTCTTC
CDR3aa: CASSLIAGEYNEQFF
v_gene: TRBV27
j_gene: TRBJ2-1
abundance: -
d_gene: -

CDR3nt: TGTGCCTGGAGGACCCCGTTGGACAGGGAGGGGAACTATGGCTACACCTTC
CDR3aa: CAWRTPLDREGNYGYTF
v_gene: TRBV30
j_gene: TRBJ1-2
abundance: once
d_gene: TRBD1

CDR3nt: TGTGCCAGCTCACCAAACAGGGGTGACACCGGGGAGCTGTTTTTT
CDR3aa: CASSPNRGDTGELFF
v_gene: TRBV18
j_gene: TRBJ2-2
abundance: -
d_gene: TRBD1